The 21 T cell receptor beta chains reported below all come from one sample, sequenced in a study of T cell changes during pregnancy in multiple sclerosis. The protocol was immunoSEQ multiplex PCR, while the TCRdb copy is restricted to in-frame clones and leaves out a portion. The sample lists 98,000 or so clones, 80% to 95% occurring once. The source material was peripheral blood, sampled after pregnancy. Every receptor here comes from a female donor with multiple sclerosis, enrolled in a pregnancy study.

J is TRBJ2-1 and V is TRBV7-3; 7 nucleotides match TRBD1. From germline, CDR1 is SGHTA and CDR2 FQGTGA. V lost 3 bases to trimming and J lost 2 bases; unmatched junction nucleotides: 10. CDR3 length equals 17 residues. The CDR3 DNA reads as TGTGCCAGCAGCTTTGAAGGGGGCCCAGGGGCCTACAATGAGCAGTTCTTC. Translating it yields CASSFEGGPGAYNEQFF. The full variable domain, with the rest looked up from reference TRBV7-3 and TRBJ2-1, is GAGVSQTPSNKVTEKGKYVELRCDPISGHTALYWYRQSLGQGPEFLIYFQGTGAADDSGLPNDRFFAVRPEGSVSTLKIQRTERGDSAVYLCASSFEGGPGAYNEQFFGPGTRLTVL.

The chain is built from TRBV7-2 and TRBJ2-7; 9 bases agree with TRBD1. The CDR3 has 13 amino acids. J was trimmed by 6 bases and V by 5 bases; bases with no gene match: 5. In germline, CDR1 is SGHTA, CDR2 FQGNSA. CDR3 loop: CASSPNRGLEQYF. CDR3 bases: TGTGCCAGCAGCCCTAACAGGGGGCTCGAGCAGTACTTC.

The chain combines TRBV9 with TRBJ2-7; 14 bases line up with TRBD2. This CDR3 is built from 15 residues. The V gene's germline CDR1 is SGDLS and CDR2 YYNGEE. V lost 6 bases and J lost 7; bases outside the gene matches: 9. The CDR3 is CASTPGTSGSGEQYF. The CDR3 nucleotides are TGTGCCAGCACCCCCGGGACTAGCGGGAGCGGTGAGCAGTACTTC.

The DNA of the CDR3 is TGTGCCAGCTCTAGGACAGGGACCGGCTACACCTTC. Translated: CASSRTGTGYTF. This chain links TRBV7-9 with TRBJ1-2; 8 nucleotides align to TRBD1. The CDR3 consists of 12 residues. Per the germline V gene, CDR1 is SEHNR and CDR2 is FQNEAQ (reference sequence). V lost 8 bases and J lost 8; bases outside the gene matches: 7.

The CDR3 region has the DNA TGTGCCAGCAGCGTAGAGGGACTAGCGGGAGCTCCCTCCTACAATGAGCAGTTCTTC. Its translation is CASSVEGLAGAPSYNEQFF. V usage is TRBV9 and J usage is TRBJ2-1, with TRBD2 matching over 14 bases. The CDR3 totals 19 residues. Trimming took 0 bases from V and 0 from J; bases not matched to a gene: 5. Germline V gene data show CDR1 as SGDLS and CDR2 as YYNGEE.

Only one count was recorded for this clone. This CDR3 is CASSQGRSGAYEQYF. The CDR3 DNA reads as TGCGCCAGCAGCCAGGGGAGATCAGGGGCCTACGAGCAGTACTTC. The chain links TRBV4-1 to TRBJ2-7, with a possible D match to TRBD1 (6 bases). Germline lookup yields CDR1 MGHRA and CDR2 YSYEKL. The CDR3 is 15 amino acids. V lost 3 bases and J lost 2, with 14 bases in between.

The DNA for the CDR3 is TGTGCCAGTAGTTTGGGACTTACCTACGAGCAGTACTTC. Protein: CASSLGLTYEQYF. The chain links TRBV19 to TRBJ2-7, with a tentative D call TRBD2 (6 bases). Trimming removed 5 bases at V and 2 bases at J, with 10 bases between. CDR1 LNHDA and CDR2 SQIVND come from the germline V gene (reference sequence). The CDR3 runs 13 residues.

This rearrangement joins TRBV6-1 to TRBJ1-1; D gene uncertain. Germline V CDR1 and CDR2: MNHNS, SASEGT. The germline V and J ends were trimmed by 2 bases and 9 bases, with 13 bases remaining between them. The CDR3 contains 13 residues. CDR3 in amino acids: CASSESLVPKAFF. The CDR3 coding sequence is TGTGCCAGCAGTGAAAGCCTTGTTCCTAAAGCTTTCTTT.

The chain is built from TRBV5-1 and TRBJ1-6; no firm D call. This CDR3 has 16 amino acids. Per germline, CDR1 SGHRS and CDR2 YFSETQ. The V end lost 4 bases, the J end lost 6 bases, and 17 bases lay between the germline ends. This CDR3 is CASSRGPPAGNSPLHF. Here the CDR3 DNA reads TGCGCCAGCAGCCGAGGTCCCCCAGCGGGTAATTCACCCCTCCACTTT.

The rearrangement uses TRBV7-6 and TRBJ2-1; 7 nucleotides match TRBD2. CDR3 length equals 17 residues. With 2 bases clipped from V and 5 bases from J, the junction kept 12 bases outside the gene matches. Looked up from germline, CDR1 is SGHVS and CDR2 is FNYEAQ. The CDR3 here is CASSLLLGGSWNNEQFF. Written as DNA, the CDR3 is TGTGCCAGCAGCTTACTCTTGGGGGGGAGTTGGAACAATGAGCAGTTCTTC.

V gene TRBV10-3 combines with J gene TRBJ2-7; TRBD2 matches at 15 bases. Germline V gene lookup returns CDR1 ENHRY and CDR2 SYGVKD. Trimming took 2 bases from V and 1 from J; bases not matched to a gene: 3. The CDR3 length is 17 residues. The CDR3 DNA is TGTGCCATCAGTGAGGGACTAGCGGGAGGGCGATCCTACGAGCAGTACTTC. Translated: CAISEGLAGGRSYEQYF.

V usage is TRBV6-1 and J usage is TRBJ1-1; D is uncertain. Trimming removed 4 bases from V and 10 bases from J, with 13 bases in between. CDR3 length: 12 amino acids. Germline V gives CDR1 MNHNS, CDR2 SASEGT. This chain's CDR3 is CASSGTGSRAFF. The CDR3 DNA is TGTGCCAGCAGTGGAACGGGGTCTAGAGCTTTCTTT.

The chain employs TRBV28 and TRBJ1-2; 9 bases are shared with TRBD1. This CDR3 region has 16 residues. The trim removed 2 bases at V and 5 bases at J, leaving 9 bases unmatched. Germline V CDR1 and CDR2: MDHEN, SYDVKM. Here the CDR3 DNA reads TGTGCCAGCAGTTTACCCACAGGGGGCGGGCGGTATGGCTACACCTTC. Its translation is CASSLPTGGGRYGYTF.

V and J are TRBV11-2 and TRBJ1-5, with unresolved D. V shed 5 bases and J shed 4 bases, with 9 bases lying between them. CDR1 is SGHAT and CDR2 is FQNNGV in the germline V gene. CDR3 length equals 13 residues. The CDR3 spells CASSLGPNQPQHF. The CDR3 bases are TGTGCCAGCAGCCTTGGGCCTAATCAGCCCCAGCATTTT.

The genes are TRBV9 and TRBJ2-7; 11 bases align to TRBD1. The V gene's germline CDR1 is SGDLS and CDR2 YYNGEE. J was trimmed by 6 bases and V by 5 bases; bases with no gene match: 10. This CDR3 contains 15 residues. CDR3 DNA: TGTGCCAGCAGTGACGGTCCGGGACAGGGGGGCGAGCAGTACTTC. Translation gives CASSDGPGQGGEQYF.

The chain has TRBV28 and TRBJ2-2; 9 bases agree with TRBD1. V gave up 5 bases and J gave up 5 bases; unmatched junction bases: 12. The CDR3 contains 17 residues. The germline gives CDR1 MDHEN, CDR2 SYDVKM. CDR3 loop: CASSVVRDRVSTGELFF. For the CDR3, the DNA is TGTGCCAGCAGTGTAGTTAGGGACAGGGTATCTACCGGGGAGCTGTTTTTT.

This chain uses TRBV2 with TRBJ2-4; 10 bases line up with TRBD2. The ends lost 6 bases at V and 2 bases at J; junction bases unmatched: 4. The CDR3 loop spans 15 amino acids. The germline gives CDR1 SNHLY, CDR2 FYNNEI. Here the CDR3 DNA reads TGTGCCAGCAGGTTTAGCGGGAGGTCCAAAAACATTCAGTACTTC. Translation: CASRFSGRSKNIQYF.

J is TRBJ2-2 and V is TRBV6-1; no definite D call. CDR1 is MNHNS and CDR2 is SASEGT in the germline V gene. Trimming took off 3 bases at V and 3 bases at J, with 11 bases between the two ends. The CDR3 runs to 15 residues. The CDR3 loop reads CASSESAEYTGELFF. CDR3 coding DNA: TGTGCCAGCAGTGAGAGCGCGGAGTACACCGGGGAGCTGTTTTTT.

V is TRBV27 and J is TRBJ1-2; tentatively, D is TRBD1 (6 bases). CDR3 size: 16 residues. CDR1 and CDR2 from the germline V gene are MNHEY and SMNVEV (reference sequence). V lost 2 bases and J lost 4, with 17 bases in between. CDR3: CASSLTPSGGLYGYTF. DNA of the CDR3: TGTGCCAGCAGTTTAACCCCCTCCGGGGGGCTCTATGGCTACACCTTC.

This rearrangement joins TRBV5-4 to TRBJ2-1; 8 bases align to TRBD2. CDR3 length: 14 amino acids. With 4 bases clipped from V and 5 bases from J, the junction kept 5 bases outside the gene matches. Germline V gene data show CDR1 as SGHNT and CDR2 as YYREEE (reference sequence). The CDR3 sequence: CASSRGTRDNEQFF. The CDR3 DNA follows: TGTGCCAGCAGCCGTGGGACTAGAGACAATGAGCAGTTCTTC.

The rearrangement uses TRBV6-4 and TRBJ1-2; TRBD1 might be the D (6 bases). Germline values: CDR1 MRHNA, CDR2 SNTAGT. V was trimmed by 10 bases and J by 0 bases, leaving 18 bases between them. CDR3 length: 15 residues. CDR3 coding DNA: TGTGCCAAACTGAATCGGGACATATCTAACTATGGCTACACCTTC. Residues: CAKLNRDISNYGYTF.